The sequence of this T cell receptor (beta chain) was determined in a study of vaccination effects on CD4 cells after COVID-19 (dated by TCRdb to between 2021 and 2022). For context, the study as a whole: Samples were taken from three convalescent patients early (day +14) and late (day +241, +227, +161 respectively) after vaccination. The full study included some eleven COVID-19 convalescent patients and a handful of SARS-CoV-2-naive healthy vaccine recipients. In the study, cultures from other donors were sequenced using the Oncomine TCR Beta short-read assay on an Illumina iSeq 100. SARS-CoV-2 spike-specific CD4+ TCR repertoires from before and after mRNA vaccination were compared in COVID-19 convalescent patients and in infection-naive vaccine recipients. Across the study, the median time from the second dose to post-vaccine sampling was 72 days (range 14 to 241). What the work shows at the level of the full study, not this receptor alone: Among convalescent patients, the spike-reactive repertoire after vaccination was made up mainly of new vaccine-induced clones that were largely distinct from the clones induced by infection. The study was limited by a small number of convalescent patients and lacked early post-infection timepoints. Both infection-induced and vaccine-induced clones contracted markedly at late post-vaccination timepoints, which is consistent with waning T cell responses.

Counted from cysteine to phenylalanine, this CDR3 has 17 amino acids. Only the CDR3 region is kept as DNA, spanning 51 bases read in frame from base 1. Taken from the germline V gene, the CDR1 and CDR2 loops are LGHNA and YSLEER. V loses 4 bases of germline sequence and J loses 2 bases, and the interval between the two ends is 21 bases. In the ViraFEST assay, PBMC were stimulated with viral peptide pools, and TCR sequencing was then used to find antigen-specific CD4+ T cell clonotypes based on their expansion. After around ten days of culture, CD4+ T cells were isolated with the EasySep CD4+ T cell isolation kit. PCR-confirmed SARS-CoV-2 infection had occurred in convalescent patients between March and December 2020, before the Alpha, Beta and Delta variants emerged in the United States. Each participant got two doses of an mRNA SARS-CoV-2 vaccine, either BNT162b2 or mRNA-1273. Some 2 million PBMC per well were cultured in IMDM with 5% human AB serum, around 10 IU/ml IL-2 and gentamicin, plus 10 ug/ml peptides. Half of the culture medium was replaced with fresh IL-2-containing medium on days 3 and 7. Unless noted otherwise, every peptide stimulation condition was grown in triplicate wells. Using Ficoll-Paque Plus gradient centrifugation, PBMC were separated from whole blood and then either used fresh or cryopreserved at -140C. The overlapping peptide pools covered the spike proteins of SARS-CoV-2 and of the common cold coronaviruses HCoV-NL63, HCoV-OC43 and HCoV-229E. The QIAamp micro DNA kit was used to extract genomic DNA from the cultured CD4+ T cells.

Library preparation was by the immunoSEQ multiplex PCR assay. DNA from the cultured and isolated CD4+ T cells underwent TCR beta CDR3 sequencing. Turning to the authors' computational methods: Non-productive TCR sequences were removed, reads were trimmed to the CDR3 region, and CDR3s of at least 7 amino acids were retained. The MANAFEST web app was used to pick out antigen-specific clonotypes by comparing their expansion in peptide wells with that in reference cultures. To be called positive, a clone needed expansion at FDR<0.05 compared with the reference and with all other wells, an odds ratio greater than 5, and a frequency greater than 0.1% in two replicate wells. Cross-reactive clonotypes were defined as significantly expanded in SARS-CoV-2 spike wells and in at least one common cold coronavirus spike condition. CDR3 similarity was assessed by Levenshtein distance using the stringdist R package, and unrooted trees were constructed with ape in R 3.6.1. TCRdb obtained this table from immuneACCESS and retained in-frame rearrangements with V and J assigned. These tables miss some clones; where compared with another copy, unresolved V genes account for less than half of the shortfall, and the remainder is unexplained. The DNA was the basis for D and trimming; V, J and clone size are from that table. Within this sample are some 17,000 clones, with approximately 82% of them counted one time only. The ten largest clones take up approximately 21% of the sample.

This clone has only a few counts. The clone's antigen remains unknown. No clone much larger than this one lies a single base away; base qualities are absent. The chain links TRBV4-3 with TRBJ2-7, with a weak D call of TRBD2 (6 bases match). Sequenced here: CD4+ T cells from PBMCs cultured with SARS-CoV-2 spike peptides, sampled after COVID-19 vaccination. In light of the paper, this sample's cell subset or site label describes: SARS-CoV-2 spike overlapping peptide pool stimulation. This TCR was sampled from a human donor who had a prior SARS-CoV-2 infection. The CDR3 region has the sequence CASSLYSVGGLTYEQYF. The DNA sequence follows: TGCGCCAGCAGCCTATACTCAGTCGGGGGTCTTACCTACGAGCAGTACTTC.